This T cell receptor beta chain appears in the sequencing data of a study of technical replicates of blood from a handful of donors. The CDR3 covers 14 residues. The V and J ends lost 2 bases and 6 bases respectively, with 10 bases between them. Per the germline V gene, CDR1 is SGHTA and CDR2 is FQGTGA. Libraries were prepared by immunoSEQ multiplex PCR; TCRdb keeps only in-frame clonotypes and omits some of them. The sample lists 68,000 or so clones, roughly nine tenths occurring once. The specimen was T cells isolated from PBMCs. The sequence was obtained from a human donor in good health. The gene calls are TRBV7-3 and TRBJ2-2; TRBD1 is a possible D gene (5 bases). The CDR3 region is CASSLAREAGELFF. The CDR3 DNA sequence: TGTGCCAGCAGCTTAGCCAGGGAAGCCGGGGAGCTGTTTTTT.